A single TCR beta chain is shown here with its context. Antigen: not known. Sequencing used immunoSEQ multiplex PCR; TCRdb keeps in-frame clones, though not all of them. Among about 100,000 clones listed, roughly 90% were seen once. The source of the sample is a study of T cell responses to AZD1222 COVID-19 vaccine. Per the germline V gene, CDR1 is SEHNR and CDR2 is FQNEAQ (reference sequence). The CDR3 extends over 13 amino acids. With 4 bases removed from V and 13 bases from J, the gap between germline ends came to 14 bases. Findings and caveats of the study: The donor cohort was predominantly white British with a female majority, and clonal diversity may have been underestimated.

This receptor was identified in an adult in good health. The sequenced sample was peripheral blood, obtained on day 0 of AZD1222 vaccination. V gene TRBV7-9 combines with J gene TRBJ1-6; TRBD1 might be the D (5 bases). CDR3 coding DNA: TGTGCCAGCAGCTCGACAGTACAACCGCCCCTCCACTTT. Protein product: CASSSTVQPPLHF. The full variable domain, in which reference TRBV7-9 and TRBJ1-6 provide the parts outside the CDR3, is DTGVSQNPRHKITKRGQNVTFRCDPISEHNRLYWYRQTLGQGPEFLTYFQNEAQLEKSRLLSDRFSAERPKGSFSTLEIQRTEQGDSAMYLCASSSTVQPPLHFGNGTRLTVT.